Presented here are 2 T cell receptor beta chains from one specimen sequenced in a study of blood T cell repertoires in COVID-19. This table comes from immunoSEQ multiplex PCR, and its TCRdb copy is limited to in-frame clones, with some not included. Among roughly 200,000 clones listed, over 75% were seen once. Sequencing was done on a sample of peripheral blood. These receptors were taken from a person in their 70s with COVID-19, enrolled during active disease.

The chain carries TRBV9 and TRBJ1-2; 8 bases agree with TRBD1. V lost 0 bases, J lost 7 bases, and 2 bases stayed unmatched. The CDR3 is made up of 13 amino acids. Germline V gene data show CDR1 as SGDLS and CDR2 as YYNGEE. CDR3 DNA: TGTGCCAGCAGCGTAGAGGACAGGGTTGGCTACACCTTC. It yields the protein CASSVEDRVGYTF.

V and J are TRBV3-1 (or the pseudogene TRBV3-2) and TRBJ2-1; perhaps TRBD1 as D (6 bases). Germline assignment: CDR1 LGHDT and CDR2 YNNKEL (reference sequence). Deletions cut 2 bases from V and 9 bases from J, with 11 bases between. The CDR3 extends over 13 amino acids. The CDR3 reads CASSQRGTAEQFF. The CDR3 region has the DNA TGTGCCAGCAGCCAAAGGGGGACGGCTGAGCAGTTCTTC.